This T cell receptor beta chain was observed in a study of cytomegalovirus exposure and HLA in healthy donors. This clone has just a few counts. Only in-frame clones appear in the TCRdb table, and some are missing; sequencing was by immunoSEQ multiplex PCR. The table lists approximately 200,000 clones, 84% of them singletons. V lost 4 bases and J lost 7, with 11 bases in between. The CDR3 has 13 residues. Germline V gives CDR1 SGHRS, CDR2 YFSETQ. The chain uses TRBV5-1 and TRBJ2-2, with unresolved D. The clonotype originates from a woman aged 30 to 39 in good health and CMV-seropositive. The material sequenced was PBMCs. The CDR3 DNA follows: TGCGCCAGCAGCACCAACACGGGCGGGGAGCTGTTTTTT. Amino acid sequence: CASSTNTGGELFF. Drawing the rest from reference TRBV5-1 and TRBJ2-2, the complete variable domain is KAGVTQTPRYLIKTRGQQVTLSCSPISGHRSVSWYQQTPGQGLQFLFEYFSETQRNKGNFPGRFSGRQFSNSRSEMNVSTLELGDSALYLCASSTNTGGELFFGEGSRLTVL.